This passage covers 18 T cell receptor beta chains from one sample sequenced in a study of response to subunit inactivated influenza vaccine. TCRdb reprocessed the RT-PCR reads via MiXCR and lists one record per CDR3 protein. The sample consists of about 500,000 distinct CDR3 sequences, about an eighth of them appearing once. Sequencing used PBMCs from blood, obtained around seven weeks after vaccination. These receptors came from a man in his fifties or sixties who received an inactivated influenza vaccine.

Only a few counts were recorded for this clonotype. The chain employs TRBV12-3 or TRBV12-4 and TRBJ2-5; tentatively, D is TRBD1 (6 bases). V lost 3 bases, J lost 8 bases, and 13 bases lay in between. CDR3 length equals 13 residues. The chain's CDR3 is CASSFRTVPTQYF. CDR3 DNA: TGTGCCAGCAGTTTTAGGACAGTTCCCACCCAGTACTTC.

This clonotype occurred a few times. The gene calls are TRBV28 and TRBJ1-3; 9 nucleotides match TRBD1. Germline V gives CDR1 MDHEN, CDR2 SYDVKM. The CDR3 length is 17 residues. The V segment lost 4 bases and the J segment 0 bases; nucleotides outside the gene matches: 7. The CDR3 DNA follows: TGTGCCAGCAGTTCCACTGGACAGGGGCGCTCTGGAAACACCATATATTTT. The encoded protein is CASSSTGQGRSGNTIYF.

In this sample, this clonotype turned up many times. This sequence joins TRBV28 and TRBJ2-4; 9 nucleotides agree with TRBD1. Per the germline V gene, CDR1 is MDHEN and CDR2 is SYDVKM. The CDR3 runs 16 residues. The ends lost 5 bases at V and 1 base at J; junction bases unmatched: 6. CDR3 loop: CASSLRTGVAKNIQYF. For the CDR3, the DNA is TGTGCCAGCAGTCTCCGGACAGGGGTGGCCAAAAACATTCAGTACTTC.

V usage is TRBV7-2 and J usage is TRBJ2-7; 11 bases agree with TRBD2. V lost 5 bases to trimming and J lost 3 bases; unmatched junction nucleotides: 12. The V gene's germline CDR1 is SGHTA and CDR2 FQGNSA. CDR3 size: 17 residues. CDR3 sequence: CASSPLAYSGRVYEQYF. Written as DNA, the CDR3 is TGTGCCAGCAGCCCCTTAGCGTATAGCGGGAGGGTCTACGAGCAGTACTTC.

This clonotype came up a few times. The chain employs TRBV20-1 and TRBJ2-7, with D possibly being TRBD1 (6 bases). V gave up 1 base and J gave up 1 base, with 17 bases separating them. CDR3 length: 16 amino acids. CDR1 is DFQATT, CDR2 SNEGSKA, per germline (reference sequence). For the CDR3, the DNA is TGCAGTGCTAGAGGGACAGCCCTAGGGGCGTCCTACGAGCAGTACTTC. Its protein product is CSARGTALGASYEQYF.

This clonotype was seen only a few times. The chain's CDR3 is CASSLDSRESEQFF. CDR3 nucleotide sequence: TGTGCCAGCAGCTTAGACTCGAGGGAGAGTGAGCAGTTCTTC. The chain uses TRBV7-2 and TRBJ2-1; TRBD2 is a possible D gene (5 bases). V shed 1 base and J shed 9 bases, with 13 bases lying between them. CDR3 length: 14 amino acids. Germline V gene sequence: CDR1 SGHTA, CDR2 FQGNSA.

This clonotype turned up a few times. The chain carries TRBV20-1 and TRBJ2-1; TRBD2 matches at 7 bases. CDR1 and CDR2 from the germline V gene are DFQATT and SNEGSKA (reference sequence). V was clipped by 6 bases and J by 4 bases; unmatched bases: 9. This CDR3 is 14 amino acids long. CDR3 nucleotide sequence: TGCAGTGCCCTCGGACTAGGAACTTACAATGAGCAGTTCTTC. Translation gives CSALGLGTYNEQFF.

The chain couples TRBV6-2 or TRBV6-3 to TRBJ2-2, with TRBD1 identical over 11 bases. Germline V gene sequence: CDR1 MNHEY, CDR2 SVGEGT. V dropped 4 bases and J dropped 5; count of bases not matched to a gene: 9. The CDR3 length is 17 residues. The CDR3 DNA sequence: TGTGCCAGCAGTTCCCTCTTCGGACAGGGGGCGACCGGGGAGCTGTTTTTT. Translating it yields CASSSLFGQGATGELFF.

The chain employs TRBV28 and TRBJ1-2; 7 bases map to TRBD1. V lost 3 bases, J lost 4 bases, and 8 bases stayed unmatched. Germline assignment: CDR1 MDHEN and CDR2 SYDVKM. There are 15 residues in the CDR3. The CDR3 region has the DNA TGTGCCAGCAGTTTCCCGCGGACAGGTATCTATGGCTACACCTTC. Translation gives CASSFPRTGIYGYTF.

This clonotype has more than one count but fewer than ten. The rearrangement links TRBV20-1 to TRBJ1-1; D is perhaps TRBD1 (6 bases). The germline V gene encodes CDR1 DFQATT and CDR2 SNEGSKA (reference sequence). This CDR3 has 17 residues. V lost 2 bases and J 3 bases, leaving 22 bases between the germline ends. Written as DNA, the CDR3 is TGCAGTGCTAGAAATCCGGACAGATATTTGGAGGACACTGAAGCTTTCTTT. This gives the protein CSARNPDRYLEDTEAFF.

The V and J genes are TRBV7-2 and TRBJ2-1; the match to TRBD2 covers 9 bases. Trimming at V came to 0 bases and at J to 4 bases, leaving 7 bases not matched to a gene. CDR3 length: 17 residues. The germline gives CDR1 SGHTA, CDR2 FQGNSA. The CDR3 sequence: CASSLAPSGVRYNEQFF. The CDR3 nucleotides are TGTGCCAGCAGCTTAGCCCCTAGCGGGGTTCGATACAATGAGCAGTTCTTC.

V gene TRBV4-2 combines with J gene TRBJ2-5; no reliable D call. The CDR3 spans 16 residues. Between the trimmed V and J ends, which lost 0 bases and 3 bases, there was a span of 14 bases. The germline V gene has CDR1 LGHNA and CDR2 YNFKEQ. The CDR3 spells CASSQEPGWGKETQYF. The DNA for the CDR3 is TGTGCCAGCAGCCAAGAACCTGGATGGGGAAAAGAGACCCAGTACTTC.

This clonotype was observed a few times. V is TRBV3-1 and J is TRBJ2-5; TRBD2 aligns across 10 bases. The ends lost 5 bases at V and 5 bases at J; junction bases unmatched: 5. The germline gives CDR1 LGHDT, CDR2 YNNKEL (reference sequence). The CDR3 extends over 14 amino acids. The chain's CDR3 is CASSNILAGETQYF. DNA for the CDR3: TGTGCCAGCAGCAACATACTAGCGGGGGAGACCCAGTACTTC.

This clonotype has just a few counts. V usage is TRBV5-1 and J usage is TRBJ2-7; 13 bases align to TRBD2. The V and J ends lost 3 bases and 2 bases, in that order; junction bases with no gene match: 2. Germline CDR1 reads SGHRS; CDR2 reads YFSETQ. The CDR3 has 15 amino acids. The CDR3 nucleotides read TGCGCCAGCAGCTCAACTAGCGGGAGGGCCTACGAGCAGTACTTC. This encodes CASSSTSGRAYEQYF.

The table lists this clonotype with many counts. This chain connects TRBV9 to TRBJ2-3; TRBD2 matches 8 bases. Trimming removed 3 bases from V and 0 bases from J; junction bases left unmatched: 0. Per the germline V gene, CDR1 is SGDLS and CDR2 is YYNGEE. The length of the CDR3 is 14 residues. CDR3 bases: TGTGCCAGCAGCGCTAGCGGGAGCACAGATACGCAGTATTTT. It specifies CASSASGSTDTQYF.

The CDR3 spells CASSRRDSQETQYF. The CDR3 coding sequence is TGTGCCAGCAGTCGCCGGGACTCCCAAGAGACCCAGTACTTC. V and J are TRBV27 and TRBJ2-5, with a possible D match to TRBD2 (6 bases). The CDR3 sequence is 14 residues long. Germline V gene lookup returns CDR1 MNHEY and CDR2 SMNVEV (reference sequence). Trimming stripped 5 bases from V and 1 base from J, with 11 bases between.

This clonotype was detected many times. This sequence joins TRBV4-2 and TRBJ1-5; TRBD1 is a possible D gene (6 bases). Trimming cost V 3 bases and J 0 bases, with 6 bases left between them. Germline CDR1 reads LGHNA; CDR2 reads YNFKEQ. The CDR3 totals 14 residues. The CDR3 reads CASSQDSSNQPQHF. The CDR3 DNA follows: TGTGCCAGCAGCCAGGACAGTAGCAATCAGCCCCAGCATTTT.

The table lists this clonotype with many counts. The gene calls are TRBV20-1 and TRBJ2-1, with no clear D. Trimming took off 0 bases at V and 0 bases at J, with 9 bases between the two ends. Germline V CDR1 and CDR2: DFQATT, SNEGSKA (reference sequence). This CDR3 has 15 residues. DNA of the CDR3: TGCAGTGCTAGAGATGGCGGAAGCTCCTACAATGAGCAGTTCTTC. Protein: CSARDGGSSYNEQFF.